This is a list of T cell receptor beta chains from one sample in a study of blood T cell repertoires in COVID-19. Method: immunoSEQ multiplex PCR; TCRdb's copy keeps in-frame clones and lacks some. The table lists roughly 340,000 clones, about 90% of them singletons. Sequencing was carried out using peripheral blood. The origin of the receptors is a woman aged 18-29 years who had recovered from COVID-19. Both conserved end residues are part of each CDR3. Each record gives: J gene, V gene, clone size, D gene, CDR3 protein, CDR3 DNA. The D gene is left open where the match is weak. Clone size is shown for a subset of rows, as once, few, many or a class of expanded clone.

TRBJ1-3,TRBV13,many,TRBD1,CASSLKQGAISDTIYF,TGTGCCAGCAGCCTAAAACAGGGGGCGATTTCAGACACCATATATTTT
TRBJ2-1,TRBV10-3,-,TRBD2,CAISESRGAASGQHEQFF,TGTGCCATCAGTGAGTCGCGGGGGGCGGCTAGCGGGCAGCATGAGCAGTTCTTC
TRBJ1-1,TRBV20-1,once,-,CSASPRVNTEAFF,TGCAGTGCTAGTCCCAGGGTGAACACTGAAGCTTTCTTT
TRBJ2-4,TRBV5-1,-,-,CASSLATSKDIQYF,TGCGCCAGCAGCTTGGCGACTAGTAAGGACATTCAGTACTTC
TRBJ1-3,TRBV11-2,-,-,CASTSLFGGTGNTIYF,TGTGCCAGCACCTCCCTATTCGGAGGAACTGGAAACACCATATATTTT
TRBJ2-4,TRBV6-2/TRBV6-3,-,TRBD2,CASSYGRELVKNIQYF,TGTGCCAGCAGTTACGGGCGGGAGTTGGTCAAAAACATTCAGTACTTC
TRBJ1-5,TRBV15,-,-,CATSYWQGQPQHF,TGTGCCACCAGCTATTGGCAGGGGCAGCCCCAGCATTTT
TRBJ1-4,TRBV10-3,-,-,CAISGEFREKLFF,TGTGCCATCAGTGGAGAGTTCCGGGAAAAACTGTTTTTT
TRBJ2-2,TRBV10-3,-,TRBD2,CAIKGAGGPRTNTGELFF,TGTGCCATCAAAGGGGCGGGAGGGCCCCGAACGAACACCGGGGAGCTGTTTTTT
TRBJ2-2,TRBV5-5,-,-,CASSLVPGNTGELFF,TGTGCCAGCAGCTTGGTGCCAGGGAACACCGGGGAGCTGTTTTTT
TRBJ1-2,TRBV5-1,-,-,CASSLAAGRGYTF,TGCGCCAGCAGCTTGGCAGCAGGGCGAGGCTACACCTTC
TRBJ1-2,TRBV29-1,-,-,CSVERGYGYTF,TGCAGCGTTGAACGAGGCTATGGCTACACCTTC
TRBJ2-1,TRBV5-1,-,TRBD1,CASSLLLGQGNNEQFF,TGCGCCAGCAGCTTGTTGCTGGGACAGGGGAATAATGAGCAGTTCTTC
TRBJ2-1,TRBV3-1/TRBV3-2,-,-,CASSQEVAAYNEQFF,TGTGCCAGCAGCCAAGAGGTAGCGGCTTACAATGAGCAGTTCTTC
TRBJ2-1,TRBV5-1,-,TRBD2,CASSEGLAGTRSYNEQFF,TGCGCCAGCAGCGAGGGACTAGCGGGGACGCGCTCCTACAATGAGCAGTTCTTC
TRBJ1-1,TRBV6-5,-,-,CASSLQRNTEAFF,TGTGCCAGCAGTCTCCAGCGGAACACTGAAGCTTTCTTT
TRBJ2-3,TRBV7-9,-,-,CASSLNRLALSTDTQYF,TGTGCCAGCAGCTTAAACCGGCTAGCGCTTAGCACAGATACGCAGTATTTT
TRBJ2-5,TRBV27,-,-,CASRSPGHLQETQYF,TGTGCCAGCAGATCTCCGGGACACCTCCAAGAGACCCAGTACTTC
TRBJ2-1,TRBV3-1/TRBV3-2,-,TRBD2,CASSQEISGSRRNEQFF,TGTGCCAGCAGCCAAGAGATTAGCGGGAGCCGCCGGAATGAGCAGTTCTTC
TRBJ1-2,TRBV30,-,-,CACYRPPDYGYTF,TGTGCCTGTTACAGGCCTCCGGACTATGGCTACACCTTC
TRBJ2-3,TRBV5-1,-,TRBD1,CASSPGTGTDTQYF,TGCGCCAGCAGCCCCGGGACAGGGACAGATACGCAGTATTTT
TRBJ1-1,TRBV10-3,-,TRBD1,CAISPVGTGSGTEAFF,TGTGCCATCAGCCCGGTCGGGACAGGGTCAGGTACTGAAGCTTTCTTT
TRBJ2-5,TRBV10-2,-,-,CASRGRGQETQYF,TGCGCCAGCAGAGGGAGAGGGCAAGAGACCCAGTACTTC
TRBJ1-2,TRBV30,-,TRBD1,CASLRQGWGYTF,TGTGCCTCACTAAGACAGGGCTGGGGCTACACCTTC
TRBJ2-1,TRBV9,-,-,CASSQGPNEQFF,TGTGCCAGCAGCCAGGGCCCCAATGAGCAGTTCTTC
TRBJ2-2,TRBV12-3/TRBV12-4,-,-,CASSRGGELFF,TGTGCCAGCAGTCGAGGAGGGGAGCTGTTTTTT
TRBJ2-2,TRBV21-1,-,-,CASSKTHSRGRTNTGELFF,TGTGCCAGCAGCAAAACCCATTCCAGGGGGCGAACGAACACCGGGGAGCTGTTTTTT
TRBJ1-5,TRBV24-1,-,-,CATSESGYEGNQPQHF,TGTGCCACCAGTGAATCTGGGTACGAGGGCAATCAGCCCCAGCATTTT
TRBJ1-2,TRBV6-5,-,TRBD1,CASSPTGGRIGYTF,TGTGCCAGCAGTCCAACAGGGGGGCGGATCGGCTACACCTTC
TRBJ2-1,TRBV7-6,-,TRBD2,CASSHPGTREVNEQFF,TGTGCCAGCAGCCACCCCGGGACTAGGGAAGTCAATGAGCAGTTCTTC
TRBJ1-1,TRBV24-1,-,-,CARLLGASF,TGTGCCAGACTTTTGGGAGCCTCCTTT
TRBJ1-5,TRBV3-1/TRBV3-2,once,TRBD1,CASSPGQGTQHF,TGTGCCAGCAGCCCAGGACAGGGAACTCAGCATTTT
TRBJ1-1,TRBV11-2,-,-,CASSLVLGAATEAFF,TGTGCCAGCAGCTTAGTGCTAGGGGCGGCCACTGAAGCTTTCTTT
TRBJ1-2,TRBV6-2/TRBV6-3,-,TRBD1,CASSYIGTVNYGYTF,TGTGCCAGCAGTTACATCGGGACAGTCAACTATGGCTACACCTTC
TRBJ2-1,TRBV5-6,-,TRBD2,CASRSASGSSFDEQFF,TGTGCCAGCAGGTCCGCCAGCGGGAGCTCTTTCGATGAGCAGTTCTTC
TRBJ2-3,TRBV30,-,TRBD2,CAWGGGRAIDTQYF,TGTGCCTGGGGCGGCGGGAGGGCCATAGATACGCAGTATTTT
TRBJ1-2,TRBV6-5,-,TRBD1,CASSLTGGLGYTF,TGTGCCAGCAGCTTGACAGGGGGTCTTGGCTACACCTTC
TRBJ2-2,TRBV4-1,-,TRBD2,CASSQDFVAGFGELFF,TGCGCCAGCAGCCAAGATTTTGTAGCGGGATTTGGGGAGCTGTTTTTT
TRBJ2-1,TRBV28,once,TRBD2,CASSFPPGASGVSYNEQFF,TGTGCCAGCAGTTTCCCTCCTGGGGCTAGCGGGGTCTCCTACAATGAGCAGTTCTTC
TRBJ1-1,TRBV19,-,TRBD1,CASSSQGAWTEAFF,TGTGCCAGTAGTAGCCAGGGGGCGTGGACTGAAGCTTTCTTT
TRBJ2-3,TRBV7-9,-,-,CASSLRSTDRITDTQYF,TGTGCCAGCAGCTTACGATCGACAGACAGAATCACAGATACGCAGTATTTT
TRBJ2-2,TRBV4-1,-,-,CASSHPNGLKTGELFF,TGCGCCAGCAGCCACCCAAACGGACTGAAGACCGGGGAGCTGTTTTTT
TRBJ2-1,TRBV3-1/TRBV3-2,-,TRBD2,CASGLAGDNEQFF,TGTGCCAGTGGACTAGCGGGAGATAATGAGCAGTTCTTC
TRBJ1-6,TRBV7-9,few,TRBD1,CASSGIGTAPYSPLHF,TGTGCCAGCAGCGGAATCGGGACAGCCCCTTATTCACCCCTCCACTTT
TRBJ1-1,TRBV15,-,-,CATSRDRSGNTEAFF,TGTGCCACCAGCAGAGATCGTTCAGGGAACACTGAAGCTTTCTTT
TRBJ2-5,TRBV5-1,-,-,CASSLGGLYQETQYF,TGCGCCAGCAGCTTGGGCGGACTTTACCAAGAGACCCAGTACTTC
TRBJ2-5,TRBV19,-,-,CASSMGGARQETQYF,TGTGCCAGTAGTATGGGGGGAGCTAGGCAAGAGACCCAGTACTTC
TRBJ1-2,TRBV19,once,TRBD1,CASSTPIQGSYGYTF,TGTGCCAGTAGTACGCCAATACAGGGGTCCTATGGCTACACCTTC
TRBJ2-3,TRBV5-1,-,TRBD2,CASSPPGGVGDTQYF,TGCGCCAGCAGCCCACCGGGGGGGGTTGGAGATACGCAGTATTTT
TRBJ2-3,TRBV19,few,TRBD2,CASSIGLAGSNRDTQYF,TGTGCCAGTAGTATCGGACTAGCGGGTTCTAATAGAGATACGCAGTATTTT
TRBJ1-2,TRBV5-3,-,TRBD1,CARAEDRAGYTF,TGTGCCAGGGCGGAGGACAGGGCTGGCTACACCTTC
TRBJ1-2,TRBV19,-,-,CASSSTGRLNYGYTF,TGTGCCAGTAGTAGCACAGGGAGACTAAACTATGGCTACACCTTC
TRBJ2-5,TRBV5-1,-,TRBD2,CASSLTLAGGGETQYF,TGCGCCAGCAGCTTAACCCTAGCGGGAGGCGGGGAGACCCAGTACTTC